Given below is one TCR beta chain in context. This clonotype showed up many times. It lacks a known antigen. Within one base of it there is no much larger clone, and no base qualities were kept. The data are from a study of regulatory T cells in long-lasting Graves disease (dated by TCRdb to the early 2020s). Concerning the study at large: Antithyroid drugs had been taken for less than 3 months by newly diagnosed Graves' disease patients. The study was registered as a clinical trial and conducted in China. Persistent Graves' disease patients were compared with newly diagnosed Graves' disease patients by peripheral blood TCR sequencing and RNA sequencing. TCR sequencing covered around 13 persistent and approximately 20 newly diagnosed Graves' disease patients, 33 samples in total.

The time point label, as the study defines it: newly diagnosed GD, antithyroid drugs for less than 3 months. For both TCR sequencing and RNA sequencing, RNA was extracted from PBMCs using TRIzol. The diagnosis of Graves' disease was made according to American Thyroid Association guidelines. Patients were recruited from an endocrinology department in Xi'an, China. Each patient gave about 8.1 milliliters of peripheral blood, collected in an EDTA anticoagulant tube. PBMCs were isolated by Ficoll Paque Plus density gradient separation without further T cell sorting. RNA quality was checked with an Agilent 2100 Bioanalyzer and agarose gel, and concentration with a NanoDrop 2000. General conclusions and limits of the study: Peripheral blood alone was examined, since thyroid tissue, which constituted the primary lesion, could not be accessed. Compared with newly diagnosed patients, patients with persistent Graves' disease had lower TCR Shannon entropy and fewer highly expanded clones, which suggests clonal expansion. The authors acknowledged the small sample size as a limitation that may reduce accuracy. Patients with persistent disease shared more public clonotypes (about 2,700) than newly diagnosed patients did (approximately 1,000). Sequencing and analysis were limited to the TCR beta chain. Preferential use of TRBV28, TRBJ1-2 and TRBJ2-5 was observed in persistent disease, whereas TRBV20-1 and TRBJ2-1 were favored in newly diagnosed disease.

Library preparation used multiplex PCR. TCRdb lists the instrument as Illumina HiSeq 4000. TCR beta libraries were built with iRepertoire HTBI primers and Arm-PCR amplification of CDR3 regions. PCR products were gel purified before sequencing. The authors processed their data as follows. Gene usage analysis of CDR3 amino acid clonotypes used the approximately 56 TRBV and 14 TRBJ segments found across samples. COPE and FqMerger were used to merge filtered high-quality paired reads into contigs. BLAST was used to align contigs to IMGT TRBV, TRBD and TRBJ reference genes, with CDR3 defined following IMGT. Highly expanded clones were defined as clonotypes with a frequency above 0.1%. Shannon entropy served as the measure of repertoire diversity, while the Gini coefficient captured V-J evenness. A clonotype was considered public if more than one individual shared it. The public reads were reanalyzed by TCRdb: fastp trimming at Q25, MiXCR alignment, in-frame beta chains only. When rows share a CDR3 protein, they turn into one entry using the most common DNA and genes. Clone size and V and J calls follow TCRdb, not the original study. In this sample the table shows around 400,000 distinct CDR3 sequences, 15% to 19% of which occur a single time. Of the sample, approximately 21% falls within the top ten clones.

V loses 7 bases of germline sequence and J loses 6 bases, and the interval between the two ends is 15 bases. Sequences SNHLY (CDR1) and FYNNEI (CDR2) are obtained from the germline V gene. Inclusive of the bounding cysteine and phenylalanine, the CDR3 is 13 residues long. The sequence is cut down to CDR3 DNA, 39 bases in frame from base 1. The TCR originated in a female donor with Graves disease. In this chain, TRBV2 is recombined with TRBJ1-2; no D gene is confidently identified. This sample comprised peripheral blood mononuclear cells (PBMCs), obtained at new diagnosis, from a patient treated with antithyroid drugs. The DNA reads as follows: TGTGCCAGCACCCTCTCAAAAGGGAATGGCTACACCTTC. Translated, it reads CASTLSKGNGYTF. Supplemented by the reference TRBV2 and TRBJ1-2 proteins around the CDR3, the complete variable domain is EPEVTQTPSHQVTQMGQEVILRCVPISNHLYFYWYRQILGQKVEFLVSFYNNEISEKSEIFDDQFSVERPDGSNFTLKIRSTKLEDSAMYFCASTLSKGNGYTFGSGTRLTVV.